What follows describes a single T cell receptor (beta chain). Additional DNA sequences in this sample encode the identical CDR3. Clones were sequenced by immunoSEQ multiplex PCR, and TCRdb holds only the in-frame ones, with some missing. The table includes around 130,000 clones, about 95% detected once. This sample is drawn from a study of control samples from healthy donors and cancer patients. Deletions cut 3 bases from V and 0 bases from J, with 9 bases between. This CDR3 contains 15 residues. Germline V gene data show CDR1 as MNHEY and CDR2 as SVGEGT. Sequences were obtained from blood. This TCR was sampled from a man aged 25 to 45 in good health. The chain combines TRBV6-2 or TRBV6-3 with TRBJ1-5; D is ambiguous. This CDR3 reads CASSYSPDSNQPQHF. CDR3 sequence (DNA): TGTGCCAGCAGTTATTCACCGGATAGCAATCAGCCCCAGCATTTT.